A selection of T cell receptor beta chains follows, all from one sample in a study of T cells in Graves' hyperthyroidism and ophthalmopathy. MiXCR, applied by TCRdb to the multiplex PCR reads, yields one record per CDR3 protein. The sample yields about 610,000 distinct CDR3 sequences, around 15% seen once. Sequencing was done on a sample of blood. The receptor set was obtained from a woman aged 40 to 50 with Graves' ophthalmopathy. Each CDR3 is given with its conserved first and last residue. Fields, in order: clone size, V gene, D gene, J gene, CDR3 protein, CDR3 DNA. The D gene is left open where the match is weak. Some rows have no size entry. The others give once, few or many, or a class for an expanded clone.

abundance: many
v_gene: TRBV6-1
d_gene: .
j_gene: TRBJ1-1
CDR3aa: CASSPGYDTEAFF
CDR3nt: TGTGCCAGCAGTCCGGGTTATGACACTGAAGCTTTCTTT

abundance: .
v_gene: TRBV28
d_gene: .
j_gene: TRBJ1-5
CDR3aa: CASSLGGLPPQHF
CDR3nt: TGTGCCAGCAGTTTGGGAGGCCTACCGCCCCAGCATTTT

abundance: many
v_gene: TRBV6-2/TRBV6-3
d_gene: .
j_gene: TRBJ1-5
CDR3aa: CASSTRRSANQPQHF
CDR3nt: TGTGCCAGCAGTACTAGACGGAGCGCGAATCAGCCCCAGCATTTT

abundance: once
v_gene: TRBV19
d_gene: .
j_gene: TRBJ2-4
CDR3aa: CASSIENREVKNIQYF
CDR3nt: TGTGCCAGTAGTATAGAAAACAGGGAAGTCAAAAACATTCAGTACTTC

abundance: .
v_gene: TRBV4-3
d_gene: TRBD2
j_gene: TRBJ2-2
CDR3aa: CASSQDWTSGMNTGELFF
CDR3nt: TGCGCCAGCAGCCAAGATTGGACTAGCGGGATGAACACCGGGGAGCTGTTTTTT

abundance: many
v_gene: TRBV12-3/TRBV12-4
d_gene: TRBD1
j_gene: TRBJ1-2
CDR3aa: CASREGTESGYTF
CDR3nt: TGTGCCAGCAGGGAAGGGACAGAATCTGGCTACACCTTC

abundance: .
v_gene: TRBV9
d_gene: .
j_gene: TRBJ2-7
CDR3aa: CASSAGGLAYEQYF
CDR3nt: TGTGCCAGCAGCGCAGGGGGGCTGGCCTACGAGCAGTACTTC

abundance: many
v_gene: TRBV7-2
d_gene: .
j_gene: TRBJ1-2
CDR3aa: CASSLMVRDGYTF
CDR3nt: TGTGCCAGCAGCTTAATGGTCCGGGATGGCTACACCTTC

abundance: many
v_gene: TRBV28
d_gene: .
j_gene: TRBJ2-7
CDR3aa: CTSSLKGYEQYF
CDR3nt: TGTACCAGCAGTTTAAAGGGCTACGAGCAGTACTTC

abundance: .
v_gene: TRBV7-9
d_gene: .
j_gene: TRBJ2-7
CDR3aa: CASSSPYHEQYF
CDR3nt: TGTGCCAGCAGCTCCCCGTATCACGAGCAGTACTTC

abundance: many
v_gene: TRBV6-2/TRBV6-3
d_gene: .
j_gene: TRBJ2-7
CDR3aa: CASSYHGEQYF
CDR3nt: TGTGCCAGCAGTTACCACGGGGAGCAGTACTTC

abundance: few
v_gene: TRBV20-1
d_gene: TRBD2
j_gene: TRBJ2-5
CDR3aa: CSAPREGGRETQYF
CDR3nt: TGCAGTGCCCCACGGGAGGGGGGGCGGGAGACCCAGTACTTC

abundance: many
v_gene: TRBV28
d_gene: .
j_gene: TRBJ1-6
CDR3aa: CASSLGAAARSPLHF
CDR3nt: TGTGCCAGCAGCCTTGGGGCGGCGGCAAGGTCACCCCTCCACTTT

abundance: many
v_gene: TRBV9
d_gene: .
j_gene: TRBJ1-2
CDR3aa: CASSVRSEVLGGYTF
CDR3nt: TGTGCCAGCAGCGTAAGGTCAGAAGTTTTGGGGGGCTACACCTTC

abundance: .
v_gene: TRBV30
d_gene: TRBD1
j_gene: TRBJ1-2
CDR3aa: CAWSTGGAYGYTF
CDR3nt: TGTGCCTGGAGTACAGGGGGCGCCTATGGCTACACCTTC

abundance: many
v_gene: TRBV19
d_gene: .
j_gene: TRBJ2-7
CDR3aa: CASSISSIGGTYEQYF
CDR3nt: TGTGCCAGTAGTATTTCTTCCATCGGGGGTACCTACGAGCAGTACTTC

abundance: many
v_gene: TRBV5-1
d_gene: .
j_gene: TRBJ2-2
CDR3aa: CASSLSAGRTGELFF
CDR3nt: TGCGCCAGCAGCTTGTCTGCGGGAAGGACCGGGGAGCTGTTTTTT

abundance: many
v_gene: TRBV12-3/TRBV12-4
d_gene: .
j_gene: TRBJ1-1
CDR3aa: CASSLITMNTEAFF
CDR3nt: TGTGCCAGCAGTTTAATAACAATGAACACTGAAGCTTTCTTT

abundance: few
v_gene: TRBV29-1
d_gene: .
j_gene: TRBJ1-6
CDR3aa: CSAEAGLARSYNSPLHF
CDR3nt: TGCAGCGCAGAAGCAGGCTTAGCGAGGTCCTATAATTCACCCCTCCACTTT

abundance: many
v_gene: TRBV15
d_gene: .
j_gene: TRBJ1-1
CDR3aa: CATSKPFFQGLNTEAFF
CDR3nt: TGTGCCACCAGCAAACCGTTTTTCCAAGGCCTGAACACTGAAGCTTTCTTT

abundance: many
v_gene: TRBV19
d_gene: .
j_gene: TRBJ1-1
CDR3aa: CASSITANTEAFF
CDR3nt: TGTGCCAGTAGTATAACAGCGAACACTGAAGCTTTCTTT

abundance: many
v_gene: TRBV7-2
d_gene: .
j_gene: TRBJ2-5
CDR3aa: CASSLLAEETQYF
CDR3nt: TGTGCCAGCAGCTTACTAGCAGAAGAGACCCAGTACTTC

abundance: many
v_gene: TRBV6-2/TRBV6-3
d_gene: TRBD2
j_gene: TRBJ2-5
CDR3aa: CASSYLTSGNSQETQYF
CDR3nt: TGTGCCAGCAGTTACTTGACTAGCGGCAATAGTCAAGAGACCCAGTACTTC

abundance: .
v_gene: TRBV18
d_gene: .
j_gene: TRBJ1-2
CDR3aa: CVSSPLPGDGYTF
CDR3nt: TGTGTCAGCTCACCACTTCCCGGGGATGGCTACACCTTC

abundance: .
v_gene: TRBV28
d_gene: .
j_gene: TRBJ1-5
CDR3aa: CASSPLGGDNQPQHF
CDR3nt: TGTGCCAGCAGTCCACTTGGGGGAGACAATCAGCCCCAGCATTTT

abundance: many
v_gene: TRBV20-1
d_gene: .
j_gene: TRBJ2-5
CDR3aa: CSASLQPQETQYF
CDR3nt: TGCAGTGCTAGTCTCCAGCCTCAAGAGACCCAGTACTTC

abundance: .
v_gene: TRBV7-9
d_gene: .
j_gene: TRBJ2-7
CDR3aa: CASKGGLTYEQYF
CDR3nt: TGTGCCAGCAAAGGGGGACTGACCTACGAGCAGTACTTC

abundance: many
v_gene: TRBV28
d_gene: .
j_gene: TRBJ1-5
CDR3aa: CASNQDINRPQHF
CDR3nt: TGTGCCAGCAATCAAGACATAAATCGGCCCCAGCATTTT

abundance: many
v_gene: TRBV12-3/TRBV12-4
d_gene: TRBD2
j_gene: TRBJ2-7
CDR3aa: CASTAGTSNYEQYF
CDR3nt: TGTGCCAGCACCGCCGGGACTAGCAACTACGAGCAGTACTTC

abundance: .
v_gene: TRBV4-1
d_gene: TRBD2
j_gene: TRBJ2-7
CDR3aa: CASSQTSGRAIEQYF
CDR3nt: TGCGCCAGCAGCCAGACTAGCGGGAGGGCGATCGAGCAGTACTTC

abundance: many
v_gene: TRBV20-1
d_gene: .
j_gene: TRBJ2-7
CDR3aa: CSARGRIDEQYF
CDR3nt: TGCAGTGCTAGGGGCAGGATCGACGAGCAGTACTTC

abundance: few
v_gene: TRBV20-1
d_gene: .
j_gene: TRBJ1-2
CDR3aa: CSARRGVEGRGYTF
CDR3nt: TGCAGTGCTAGAAGGGGGGTAGAGGGGAGAGGCTACACCTTC

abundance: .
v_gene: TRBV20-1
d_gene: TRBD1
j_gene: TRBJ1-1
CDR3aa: CSASLMAGGGEAFF
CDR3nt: TGCAGTGCTAGTCTCATGGCAGGGGGGGGTGAAGCTTTCTTT

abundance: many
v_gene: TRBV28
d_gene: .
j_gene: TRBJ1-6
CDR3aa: CATGEPYSPLHF
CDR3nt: TGTGCCACCGGCGAGCCCTATTCACCCCTCCACTTT

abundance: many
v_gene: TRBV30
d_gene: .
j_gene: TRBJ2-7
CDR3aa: CAWNLNSGWDPYEQYF
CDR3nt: TGTGCCTGGAACCTTAATTCGGGGTGGGACCCCTACGAGCAGTACTTC

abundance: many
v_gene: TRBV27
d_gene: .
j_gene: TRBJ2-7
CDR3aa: CASKGQNSYEQYF
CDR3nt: TGTGCCAGCAAAGGACAGAACTCCTACGAGCAGTACTTC

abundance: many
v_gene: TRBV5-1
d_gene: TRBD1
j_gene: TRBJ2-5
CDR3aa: CASSHRGPQETQYF
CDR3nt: TGCGCCAGCAGCCACAGGGGCCCCCAAGAGACCCAGTACTTC

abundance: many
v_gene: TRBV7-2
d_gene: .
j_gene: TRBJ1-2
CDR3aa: CASSLGNFLNYGYTF
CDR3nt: TGTGCCAGCAGCTTAGGGAACTTTCTTAACTATGGCTACACCTTC

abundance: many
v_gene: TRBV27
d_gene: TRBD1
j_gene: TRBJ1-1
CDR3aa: CASSLRQGREAFF
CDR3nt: TGTGCCAGCAGTTTACGACAGGGTAGGGAAGCTTTCTTT

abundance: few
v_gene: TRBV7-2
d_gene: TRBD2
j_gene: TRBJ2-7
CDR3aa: CASRIAGGDSYEQYF
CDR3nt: TGTGCCAGCAGAATAGCGGGAGGGGACTCCTACGAGCAGTACTTC

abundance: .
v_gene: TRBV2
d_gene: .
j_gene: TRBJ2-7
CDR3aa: CASSEQGISYEQYF
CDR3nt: TGTGCCAGCAGTGAACAGGGGATCTCCTACGAGCAGTACTTC

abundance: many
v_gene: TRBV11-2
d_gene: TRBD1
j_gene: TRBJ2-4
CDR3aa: CASSQGVDVQYF
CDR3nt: TGTGCCAGCAGCCAGGGGGTGGACGTTCAGTACTTC

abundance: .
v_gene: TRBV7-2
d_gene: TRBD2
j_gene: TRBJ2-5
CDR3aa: CASSLVGLLWETQYF
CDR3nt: TGTGCCAGCAGCTTAGTGGGACTACTCTGGGAGACCCAGTACTTC

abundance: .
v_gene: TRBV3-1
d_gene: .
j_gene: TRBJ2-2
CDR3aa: CASSQERDTNTGELFF
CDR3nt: TGTGCCAGCAGCCAAGAACGGGACACCAACACCGGGGAGCTGTTTTTT

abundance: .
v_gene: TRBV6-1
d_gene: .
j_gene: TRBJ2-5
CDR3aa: CASSEAASDSGETQYF
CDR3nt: TGTGCCAGCAGTGAAGCCGCCAGCGATAGCGGAGAGACCCAGTACTTC

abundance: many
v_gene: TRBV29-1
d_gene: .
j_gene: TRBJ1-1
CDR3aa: CSVASENTEAFF
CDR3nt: TGCAGCGTTGCGTCGGAGAACACTGAAGCTTTCTTT

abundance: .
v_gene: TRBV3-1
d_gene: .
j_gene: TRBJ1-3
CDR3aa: CASSQEGASGNTIYF
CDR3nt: TGTGCCAGCAGCCAAGAGGGGGCGTCTGGAAACACCATATATTTT